In this sample, the clone carrying this TCR beta chain turned up a few times. The data were produced by immunoSEQ multiplex PCR, yet TCRdb's version contains in-frame clones alone and is incomplete. The table records about 33,000 clones, around 90% of them present only once. The entry originates in a study of blood T cell repertoires in COVID-19. The sequence was obtained from a human donor with active COVID-19. The donor label of this sample is uncertain. The sample was peripheral blood.

CDR3 protein: CATSDPTSSLGGELFF. CDR3 in DNA: TGTGCCACCAGTGACCCTACTAGCTCCCTCGGCGGGGAGCTGTTTTTT. The chain recombines TRBV24-1 with TRBJ2-2; a possible D gene is TRBD2 (6 bases). The CDR3 length is 16 residues. V lost 4 bases, J lost 7 bases, and 18 bases lay in between. Germline loops: CDR1 KGHDR, CDR2 SFDVKD.